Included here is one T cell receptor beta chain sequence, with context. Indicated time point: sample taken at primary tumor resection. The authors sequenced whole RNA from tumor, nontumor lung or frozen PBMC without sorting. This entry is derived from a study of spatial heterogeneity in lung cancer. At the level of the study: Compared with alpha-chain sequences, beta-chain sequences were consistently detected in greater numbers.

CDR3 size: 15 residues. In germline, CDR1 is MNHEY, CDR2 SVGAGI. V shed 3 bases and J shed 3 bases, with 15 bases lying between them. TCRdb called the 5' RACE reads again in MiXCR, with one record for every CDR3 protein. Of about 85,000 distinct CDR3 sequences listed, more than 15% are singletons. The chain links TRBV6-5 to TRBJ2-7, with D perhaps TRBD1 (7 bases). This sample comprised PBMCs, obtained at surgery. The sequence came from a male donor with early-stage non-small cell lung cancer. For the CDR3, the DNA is TGTGCCAGCAGTTATGGGGCAGGGGGGAGCTACGAGCAGTACTTC. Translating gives CASSYGAGGSYEQYF.